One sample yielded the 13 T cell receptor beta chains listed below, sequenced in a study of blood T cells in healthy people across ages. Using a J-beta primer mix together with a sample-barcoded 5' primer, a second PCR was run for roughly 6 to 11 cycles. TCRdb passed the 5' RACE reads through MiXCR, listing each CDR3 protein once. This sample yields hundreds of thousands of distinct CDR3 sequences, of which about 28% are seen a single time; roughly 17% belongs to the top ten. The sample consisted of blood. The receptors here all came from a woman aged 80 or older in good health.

The chain's CDR3 is CASSPRGSGFQETQYF. As DNA, the CDR3 is TGTGCCAGCAGCCCCCGGGGTAGCGGGTTCCAAGAGACCCAGTACTTC. The chain has TRBV9 and TRBJ2-5, with 7 bases fitting TRBD2. V was clipped by 4 bases and J by 1 base; unmatched bases: 10. Germline-derived CDR1 and CDR2 are SGDLS and YYNGEE. This CDR3 region has 16 residues.

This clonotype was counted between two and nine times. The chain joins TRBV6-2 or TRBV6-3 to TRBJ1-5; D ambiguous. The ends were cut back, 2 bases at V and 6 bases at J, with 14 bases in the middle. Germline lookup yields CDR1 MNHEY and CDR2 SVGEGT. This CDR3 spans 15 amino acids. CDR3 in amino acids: CASSYGALKSQPQHF. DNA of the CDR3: TGTGCCAGCAGTTACGGAGCCCTCAAAAGTCAGCCCCAGCATTTT.

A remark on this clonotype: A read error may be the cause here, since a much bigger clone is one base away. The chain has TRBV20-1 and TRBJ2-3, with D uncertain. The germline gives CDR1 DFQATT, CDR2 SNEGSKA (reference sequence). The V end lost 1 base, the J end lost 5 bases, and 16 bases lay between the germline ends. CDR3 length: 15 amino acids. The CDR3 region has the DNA TGCAGTGCTAGAGTCCGTCCATACCCGATAGATACGCAGTATTTT. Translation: CSARVRPYPIDTQYF.

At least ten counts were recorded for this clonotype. The CDR3 region is CASSRSRDFTDTQYF. CDR3 in DNA: TGTGCCAGCTCCCGTTCTAGGGATTTCACAGATACGCAGTATTTT. This rearrangement joins TRBV3-1 to TRBJ2-3; no firm D call. The V gene lost 8 bases and the J gene lost 2 bases, with 17 bases spanning the gap. There are 15 residues in the CDR3. CDR1 is LGHDT and CDR2 is YNNKEL in the germline V gene (reference sequence).

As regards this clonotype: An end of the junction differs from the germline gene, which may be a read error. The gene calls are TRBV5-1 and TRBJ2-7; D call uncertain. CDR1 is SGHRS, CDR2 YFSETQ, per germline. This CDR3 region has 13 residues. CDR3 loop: CASSLLLVGEQYF. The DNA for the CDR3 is TGTGCCAGCAGCTTGTTGTTGGTCGGCGAGCAGTACTTC.

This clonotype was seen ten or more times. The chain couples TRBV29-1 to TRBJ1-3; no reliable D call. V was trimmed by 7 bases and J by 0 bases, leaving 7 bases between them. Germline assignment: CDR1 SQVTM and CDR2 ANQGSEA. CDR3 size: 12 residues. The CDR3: CSARSSGNTIYF. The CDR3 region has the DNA TGCAGCGCTAGGTCCTCTGGAAACACCATATATTTT.

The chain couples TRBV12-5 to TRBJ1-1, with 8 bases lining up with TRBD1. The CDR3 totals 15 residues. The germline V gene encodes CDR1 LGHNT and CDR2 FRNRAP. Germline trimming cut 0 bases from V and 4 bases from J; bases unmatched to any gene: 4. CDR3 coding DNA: TGTGCTAGTGGTTTGGTAGACCAGGGGGCCACTGAAGCTTTCTTT. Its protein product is CASGLVDQGATEAFF.

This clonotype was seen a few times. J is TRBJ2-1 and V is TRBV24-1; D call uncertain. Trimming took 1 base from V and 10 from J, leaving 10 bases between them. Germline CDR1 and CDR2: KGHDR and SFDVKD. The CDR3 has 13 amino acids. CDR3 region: CATSDLAPGEQFF. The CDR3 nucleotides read TGTGCCACCAGTGATTTAGCCCCCGGCGAGCAGTTCTTC.

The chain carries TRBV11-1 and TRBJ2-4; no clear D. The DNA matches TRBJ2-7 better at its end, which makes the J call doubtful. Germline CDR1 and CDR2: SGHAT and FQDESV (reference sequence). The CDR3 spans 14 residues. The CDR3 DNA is TGTGCCAGCAGCTTTCGACCCTATACCTACGAGCAGTACTTC. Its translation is CASSFRPYTYEQYF.

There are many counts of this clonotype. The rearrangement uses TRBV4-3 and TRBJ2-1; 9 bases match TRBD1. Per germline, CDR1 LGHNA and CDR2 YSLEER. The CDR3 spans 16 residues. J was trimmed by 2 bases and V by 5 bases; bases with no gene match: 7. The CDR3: CASSYTGDRAYNEQFF. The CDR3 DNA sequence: TGCGCCAGCAGCTACACCGGGGACAGGGCCTACAATGAGCAGTTCTTC.

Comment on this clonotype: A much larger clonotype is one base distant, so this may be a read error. The CDR3 DNA sequence: TGTGCCAGCAGGGGACAGTTATGCATTGGCTACACCTTC. Amino acid sequence: CASRGQLCIGYTF. This chain connects TRBV2 to TRBJ1-2; TRBD1 aligns across 7 bases. The V gene end was trimmed by 6 bases and the J gene end by 7 bases; junction bases not matched to a gene: 8. The CDR3 consists of 13 residues. Germline lookup yields CDR1 SNHLY and CDR2 FYNNEI.

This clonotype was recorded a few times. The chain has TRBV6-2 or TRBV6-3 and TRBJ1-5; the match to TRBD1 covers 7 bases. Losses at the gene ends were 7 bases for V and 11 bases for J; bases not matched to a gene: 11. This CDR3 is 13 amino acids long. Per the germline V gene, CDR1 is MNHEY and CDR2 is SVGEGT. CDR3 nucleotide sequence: TGTGCCAGCAACCCCGACAGGGCCAGGGCCCAGCATTTT. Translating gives CASNPDRARAQHF.

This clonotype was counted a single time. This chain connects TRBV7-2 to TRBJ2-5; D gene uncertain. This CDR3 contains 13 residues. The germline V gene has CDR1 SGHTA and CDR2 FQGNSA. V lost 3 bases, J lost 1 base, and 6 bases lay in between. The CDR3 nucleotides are TGTGCCAGCAGCTTCGAGGTCCAAGAGACCCAGTACTTC. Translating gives CASSFEVQETQYF.